This section outlines one TCR beta chain sequence together with its context. V was clipped by 6 bases and J by 2 bases, with 19 bases between them. The germline CDR1 and CDR2 sequences are WNHNN and SYGVQD (reference sequence). The CDR3 extends over 16 amino acids. The data originate from a study of control samples from healthy donors and cancer patients. Measured with immunoSEQ multiplex PCR; TCRdb has only the in-frame clones, and not every one. The table lists tens of thousands of clones, around nine tenths of them singletons, with around 4% in the top ten. Sample: blood. V usage is TRBV10-1 and J usage is TRBJ1-2; D may be TRBD1 (6 bases). The sequence was collected from a woman aged 45-65 years in good health. Written as DNA, the CDR3 is TGCGCCAGCAGGGAGCCCCCAATTGGGGGCAACTATGGCTACACCTTC. Translating it yields CASREPPIGGNYGYTF.